A selection of T cell receptor beta chains follows, all from one sample in a study of blood T cells in healthy people across ages. TCRdb re-called the 5' RACE reads through MiXCR, storing one row per CDR3 protein. The data hold more than 450,000 distinct CDR3 sequences, with about 25% observed a single time. The same sample was also studied in work on T cells of mothers and their children.

Specimen: blood. Receptor source: a boy aged 2 to 10 in good health. CDR3s include the opening cysteine and the closing phenylalanine or tryptophan. Each record gives: J gene, D gene, V gene, CDR3 length, clone size, CDR3 protein, CDR3 DNA. The D gene is left open where the match is weak. Clone size, where shown, is once, few, many, or a class for clones that have expanded.

TRBJ1-2 NA TRBV4-1 14 NA CASSQVPGSYGYTF TGCGCCAGCAGCCAAGTTCCAGGGTCCTATGGCTACACCTTC
TRBJ1-3 NA TRBV9 14 NA CASSVQLSGNTIYF TGTGCCAGCAGCGTCCAGCTCTCTGGAAACACCATATATTTT
TRBJ2-2 NA TRBV7-8 17 NA CASSLRWPGPNTGELFF TGTGCCAGCAGCTTACGTTGGCCGGGGCCGAACACCGGGGAGCTGTTTTTT
TRBJ2-5 TRBD2 TRBV4-1 14 NA CASSQGGGSETQYF TGCGCCAGCAGCCAAGGTGGCGGGAGCGAGACCCAGTACTTC
TRBJ1-4 NA TRBV5-1 12 few CASSWDNEKLFF TGCGCCAGCAGCTGGGACAACGAAAAACTGTTTTTT
TRBJ2-5 NA TRBV27 15 NA CASSFTIGSQETQYF TGTGCCAGCAGCTTTACAATCGGGAGCCAAGAGACCCAGTACTTC
TRBJ1-4 NA TRBV10-3 13 many CAIGQSGNEKLFF TGTGCCATCGGTCAGAGTGGTAATGAAAAACTGTTTTTT
TRBJ2-7 TRBD1 TRBV20-1 14 NA CSATRRGRPYEQYF TGCAGTGCTACCCGCAGGGGGCGCCCGTACGAGCAGTACTTC
TRBJ1-2 NA TRBV11-2 15 few CASSQLVGPNYGYTF TGTGCCAGCAGTCAACTTGTCGGACCTAACTATGGCTACACCTTC
TRBJ2-5 TRBD2 TRBV30 13 NA CAWSDAAGTSRFF TGTGCCTGGAGTGATGCGGCGGGGACTAGCAGGTTCTTC
TRBJ2-7 NA TRBV2 14 few CASRPDSSLYEQYF TGTGCCAGCAGACCGGACAGTTCCCTCTACGAGCAGTACTTC
TRBJ2-7 TRBD1 TRBV13 15 few CASSSDRTGIYEQYF TGTGCCAGCAGCTCAGACCGGACAGGGATCTACGAGCAGTACTTC
TRBJ2-1 NA TRBV20-1 14 NA CSARDWHRSNEQFF TGCAGTGCTAGAGATTGGCACCGTAGCAATGAGCAGTTCTTC
TRBJ2-5 TRBD2 TRBV11-3 16 NA CASSLYGGGAQETQYF TGTGCCAGCAGCTTATATGGCGGGGGGGCCCAAGAGACCCAGTACTTC
TRBJ2-5 TRBD2 TRBV5-1 19 NA CASSLAGISGGAFIETQYF TGCGCCAGCAGCTTGGCCGGAATAAGCGGGGGGGCCTTCATAGAGACCCAGTACTTC
TRBJ2-7 NA TRBV7-9 13 NA CASSRDNSYEQYF TGTGCCAGCAGCCGTGACAACTCCTACGAGCAGTACTTC
TRBJ2-1 NA TRBV5-1 14 NA CASSRRGDENEQFF TGCGCCAGCAGCCGCCGGGGAGACGAAAATGAGCAGTTCTTC
TRBJ2-5 TRBD2 TRBV12-3/TRBV12-4 16 NA CASSTSGLAGQETRYF TGTGCCAGCAGTACCTCGGGGTTAGCGGGGCAAGAGACCCGGTACTTC
TRBJ1-4 TRBD1 TRBV7-2 14 few CASTPLQGDEKLFF TGTGCCAGCACCCCTTTGCAGGGGGATGAAAAACTGTTTTTT
TRBJ1-1 NA TRBV30 13 NA CAWSPRTDTEAFF TGTGCCTGGAGTCCCCGAACGGACACTGAAGCTTTCTTT
TRBJ2-7 TRBD1 TRBV15 15 NA CATSRPGTAGYEQYF TGTGCCACCAGCCGACCCGGGACAGCCGGCTACGAGCAGTACTTC
TRBJ2-2 NA TRBV12-3/TRBV12-4 13 NA CASSPKRTGELFF TGTGCCAGCAGCCCTAAACGCACCGGGGAGCTGTTTTTT
TRBJ2-2 TRBD1 TRBV3-1 17 few CASSQAGQGFDTGELFF TGTGCCAGCAGCCAAGCGGGACAGGGTTTTGACACCGGGGAGCTGTTTTTT
TRBJ2-3 TRBD2 TRBV24-1 18 NA CATSDLLMELAADITQYF TGTGCCACCAGTGATTTGCTAATGGAACTAGCGGCTGATATTACGCAGTATTTT
TRBJ1-2 TRBD1 TRBV12-3/TRBV12-4 14 many CASSPGTGFYGYTF TGTGCCAGCAGTCCCGGGACAGGTTTCTATGGCTACACCTTC
TRBJ2-5 NA TRBV7-9 14 NA CASSTVYGVAEQYF TGTGCCAGCAGTACAGTGTATGGGGTTGCGGAGCAGTACTTC
TRBJ2-5 NA TRBV27 16 few CASSLFGDRPGETQYF TGTGCCAGCAGTTTATTCGGGGACCGCCCGGGGGAGACCCAGTACTTC
TRBJ1-2 TRBD1 TRBV12-3/TRBV12-4 13 NA CASTPDRGYGYTF TGTGCCAGCACCCCGGACAGGGGGTATGGCTACACCTTC
TRBJ2-1 TRBD2 TRBV6-1 15 NA CASSESVGGADEQFF TGTGCCAGCAGTGAATCGGTCGGGGGGGCCGATGAGCAGTTCTTC
TRBJ2-5 TRBD2 TRBV7-6 15 many CASRVAGGTKETQYF TGTGCCAGCAGAGTCGCGGGGGGGACAAAGGAGACCCAGTACTTC
TRBJ1-5 NA TRBV5-5 17 NA CASSSSKTGYSNQPQHF TGTGCCAGCAGCTCCAGCAAGACAGGTTATAGCAATCAGCCCCAGCATTTT
TRBJ2-7 NA TRBV20-1 14 NA CSPASQDVTYEQYF TGCAGCCCGGCGTCTCAGGACGTAACCTACGAGCAGTACTTC
TRBJ1-2 NA TRBV6-1 13 once CASRLQEDGGYTF TGTGCCAGCAGGCTACAAGAAGACGGGGGCTACACCTTC
TRBJ2-7 TRBD1 TRBV20-1 15 few CSARDGGQGNYEQYF TGCAGTGCTAGAGATGGGGGACAGGGGAACTACGAGCAGTACTTC
TRBJ2-5 TRBD2 TRBV13 16 NA CASSLGGAGVRETQYF TGTGCCAGCAGCTTAGGAGGAGCGGGAGTTCGGGAGACCCAGTACTTC
TRBJ2-5 NA TRBV20-1 15 NA CSAASQIPGAETQYF TGCAGTGCCGCCTCCCAAATCCCGGGAGCAGAGACCCAGTACTTC
TRBJ2-3 NA TRBV7-6 15 few CASSFDLSLTDTRYF TGTGCCAGCAGCTTTGATCTATCCCTCACAGATACGCGGTATTTT
TRBJ2-4 TRBD1 TRBV29-1 16 NA CSVIPRTGSAKNIQYF TGCAGCGTTATACCTAGGACAGGGTCAGCCAAAAACATTCAGTACTTC
TRBJ1-4 NA TRBV7-2 14 NA CASSLAVDGPKLFF TGTGCCAGCAGCTTAGCGGTGGACGGCCCAAAACTGTTTTTT
TRBJ2-5 TRBD2 TRBV4-3 17 few CASSQDISGRALETQYF TGCGCCAGCAGCCAAGACATTAGCGGGAGGGCCTTGGAGACCCAGTACTTC
TRBJ2-7 NA TRBV29-1 13 NA CSAAWAGSYEQYF TGCAGCGCTGCCTGGGCCGGATCCTACGAGCAGTACTTC
TRBJ1-2 TRBD1 TRBV12-3/TRBV12-4 15 NA CASSSGQGSWDGYTF TGTGCCAGCAGCTCGGGACAGGGTTCATGGGATGGCTACACCTTC
TRBJ2-3 NA TRBV29-1 12 NA CSVARREGTQYF TGCAGCGTTGCTCGGCGCGAGGGTACGCAGTATTTT
TRBJ1-3 TRBD1 TRBV5-1 14 few CASAGGAQGNTMYF TGCGCCAGCGCAGGGGGCGCACAGGGAAACACCATGTATTTT
TRBJ1-1 TRBD1 TRBV20-1 13 NA CSAPSTGDTEAFF TGCAGTGCTCCATCAACAGGGGACACTGAAGCTTTCTTT
TRBJ2-7 NA TRBV12-3/TRBV12-4 16 few CASSLGPLELGYEQYF TGTGCCAGCAGTTTAGGCCCTTTAGAACTAGGGTACGAGCAGTACTTC
TRBJ2-1 TRBD2 TRBV7-2 15 many CASSLVGGDNNEQFF TGTGCCAGCAGCTTAGTGGGGGGGGATAACAATGAGCAGTTCTTC
TRBJ2-6 NA TRBV29-1 14 NA CSVEGDSGANVLTF TGCAGCGTTGAAGGAGACTCTGGGGCCAACGTCCTGACTTTC
TRBJ2-7 NA TRBV4-1 15 NA CASSQLELGGYEQYF TGCGCCAGCAGCCAGCTGGAACTGGGGGGCTACGAGCAGTACTTC
TRBJ2-3 NA TRBV10-3 13 NA CAISVSVSDTQYF TGTGCCATCAGTGTATCAGTTTCAGATACGCAGTATTTT
TRBJ2-7 NA TRBV18 14 NA CASSDLSGYYEQYF TGTGCCAGCTCAGACCTTAGCGGATACTACGAGCAGTACTTC
TRBJ2-2 NA TRBV5-1 16 NA CASSSVQGPNTGELFF TGCGCCAGCAGCTCCGTACAGGGCCCGAACACCGGGGAGCTGTTTTTT
TRBJ1-1 TRBD1 TRBV6-1 16 NA CASSPISGTGSTEAFF TGTGCCAGCAGTCCAATTTCCGGGACAGGGAGCACTGAAGCTTTCTTT
TRBJ1-2 TRBD1 TRBV7-9 15 few CASSFARTGSGPSTF TGTGCCAGCAGCTTTGCCCGGACAGGGTCGGGTCCTAGTACCTTC
TRBJ2-1 NA TRBV10-3 14 NA CAISVDRGADEQFF TGTGCCATCAGCGTTGATCGGGGGGCAGATGAGCAGTTCTTC
TRBJ2-7 NA TRBV15 14 few CATSRELETHEQYF TGTGCCACCAGCAGAGAGTTGGAGACCCACGAGCAGTACTTC
TRBJ2-1 NA TRBV6-2/TRBV6-3 12 NA CANSYLGGEQFF TGTGCCAACAGTTATCTCGGGGGTGAGCAGTTCTTC